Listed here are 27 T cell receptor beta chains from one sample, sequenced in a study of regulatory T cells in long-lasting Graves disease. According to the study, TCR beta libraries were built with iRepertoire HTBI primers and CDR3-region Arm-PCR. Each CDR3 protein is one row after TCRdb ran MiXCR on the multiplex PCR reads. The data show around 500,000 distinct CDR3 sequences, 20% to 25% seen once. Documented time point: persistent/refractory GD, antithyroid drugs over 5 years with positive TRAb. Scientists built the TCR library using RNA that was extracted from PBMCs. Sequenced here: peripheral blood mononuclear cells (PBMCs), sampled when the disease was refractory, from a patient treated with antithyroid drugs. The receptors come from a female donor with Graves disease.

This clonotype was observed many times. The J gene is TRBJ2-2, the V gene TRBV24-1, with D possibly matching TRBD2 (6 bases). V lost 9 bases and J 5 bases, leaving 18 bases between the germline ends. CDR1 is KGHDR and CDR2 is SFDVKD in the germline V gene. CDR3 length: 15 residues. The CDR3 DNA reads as TGTGCCACCTCCCCCGGACTACCTTTAACCGGGGAGCTGTTTTTT. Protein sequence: CATSPGLPLTGELFF.

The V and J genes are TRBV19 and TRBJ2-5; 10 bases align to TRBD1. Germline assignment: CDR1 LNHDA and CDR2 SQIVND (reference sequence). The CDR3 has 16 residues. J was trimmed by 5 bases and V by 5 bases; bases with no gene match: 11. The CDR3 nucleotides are TGTGCCAGTAGTCTCGGGACAGGGGCCCCTCGGGAGACCCAGTACTTC. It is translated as CASSLGTGAPRETQYF.

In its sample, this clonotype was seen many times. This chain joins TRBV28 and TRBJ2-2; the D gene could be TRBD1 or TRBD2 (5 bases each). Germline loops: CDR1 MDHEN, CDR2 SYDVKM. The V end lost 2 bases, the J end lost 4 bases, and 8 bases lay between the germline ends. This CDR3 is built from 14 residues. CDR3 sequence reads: CASSLMRGTGELFF. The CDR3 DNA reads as TGTGCCAGCAGTTTAATGAGGGGCACCGGGGAGCTGTTTTTT.

CDR3 DNA: TGTGCCACCCACAAAATCTCTGGGGCCAACGTCCTGACTTTC. Its translation is CATHKISGANVLTF. The rearrangement joins TRBV6-2 or TRBV6-3 to TRBJ2-6; D ambiguous. Germline V gene sequence: CDR1 MNHEY, CDR2 SVGEGT. The ends were cut back, 10 bases at V and 0 bases at J, with 10 bases in the middle. The CDR3 runs 14 residues.

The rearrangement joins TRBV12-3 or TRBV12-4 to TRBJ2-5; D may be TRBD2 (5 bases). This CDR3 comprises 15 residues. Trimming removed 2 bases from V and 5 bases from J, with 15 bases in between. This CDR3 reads CASSLSRATLETQYF. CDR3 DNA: TGTGCCAGCAGTTTATCGCGGGCCACGTTGGAGACCCAGTACTTC.

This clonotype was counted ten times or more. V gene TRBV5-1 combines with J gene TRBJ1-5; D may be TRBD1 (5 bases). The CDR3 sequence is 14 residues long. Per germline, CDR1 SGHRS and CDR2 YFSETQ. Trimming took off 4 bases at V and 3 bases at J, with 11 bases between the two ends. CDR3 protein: CASSLGTANQPQHF. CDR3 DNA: TGCGCCAGCAGCCTAGGGACGGCCAATCAGCCCCAGCATTTT.

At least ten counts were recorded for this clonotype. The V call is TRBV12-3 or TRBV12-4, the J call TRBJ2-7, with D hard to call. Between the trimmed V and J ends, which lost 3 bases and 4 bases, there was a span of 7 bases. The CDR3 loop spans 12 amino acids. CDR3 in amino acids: CASSFDGYEQYF. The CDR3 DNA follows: TGTGCCAGCAGTTTCGACGGGTACGAGCAGTACTTC.

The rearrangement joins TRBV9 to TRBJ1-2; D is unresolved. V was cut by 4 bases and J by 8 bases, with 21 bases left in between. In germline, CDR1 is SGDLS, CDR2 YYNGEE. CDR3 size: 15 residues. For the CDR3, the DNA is TGTGCCAGCAGCTCCCAAAGCTGGCGGCCTTCAGGCTACACCTTC. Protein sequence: CASSSQSWRPSGYTF.

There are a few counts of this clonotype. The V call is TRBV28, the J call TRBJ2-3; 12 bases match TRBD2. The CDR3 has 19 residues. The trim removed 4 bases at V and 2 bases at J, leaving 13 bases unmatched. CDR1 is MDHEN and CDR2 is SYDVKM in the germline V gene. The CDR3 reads CASSSLLAGGPGDTDTQYF. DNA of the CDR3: TGTGCCAGCAGTTCCCTCCTAGCGGGAGGGCCCGGAGACACAGATACGCAGTATTTT.

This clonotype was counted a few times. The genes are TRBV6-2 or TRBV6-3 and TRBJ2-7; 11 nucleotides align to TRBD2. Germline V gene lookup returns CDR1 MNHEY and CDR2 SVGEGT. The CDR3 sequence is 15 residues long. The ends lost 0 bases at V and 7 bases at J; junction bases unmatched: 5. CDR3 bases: TGTGCCAGCAGTTACTCCGGGACTAGCGGATGGGAGCAGTACTTC. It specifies CASSYSGTSGWEQYF.

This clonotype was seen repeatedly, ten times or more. The CDR3 is CSATSGGSYEQYF. The CDR3 DNA sequence: TGCAGTGCTACTAGCGGGGGGAGCTACGAGCAGTACTTC. The chain couples TRBV20-1 to TRBJ2-7; TRBD2 matches 11 bases. From germline, CDR1 is DFQATT and CDR2 SNEGSKA (reference sequence). The V gene end was trimmed by 4 bases and the J gene end by 3 bases; junction bases not matched to a gene: 2. The CDR3 has 13 amino acids.

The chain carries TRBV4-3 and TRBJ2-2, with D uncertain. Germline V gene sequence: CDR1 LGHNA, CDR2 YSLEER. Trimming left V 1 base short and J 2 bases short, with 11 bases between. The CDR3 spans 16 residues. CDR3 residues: CASSQVLGLNTGELFF. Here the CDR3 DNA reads TGCGCCAGCAGCCAAGTGTTAGGGCTTAACACCGGGGAGCTGTTTTTT.

In DNA, the CDR3 is TGTGCCAGCAGTTTCGGCAGGGCCTCCTACGAGCAGTACTTC. Translating it yields CASSFGRASYEQYF. This chain joins TRBV27 and TRBJ2-7; weak D call: TRBD1 (5 bases). V gave up 3 bases and J gave up 0 bases, with 9 bases separating them. This CDR3 contains 14 residues. Germline V gene sequence: CDR1 MNHEY, CDR2 SMNVEV (reference sequence).

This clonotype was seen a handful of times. CDR3 sequence reads: CASSASGVGEKLFF. CDR3 coding DNA: TGTGCCAGCAGCGCGTCGGGGGTGGGGGAAAAACTGTTTTTT. V is TRBV28 and J is TRBJ1-4; D may be TRBD1 (5 bases). With 6 bases removed from V and 8 bases from J, the gap between germline ends came to 16 bases. From germline, CDR1 is MDHEN and CDR2 SYDVKM. The CDR3 length is 14 residues.

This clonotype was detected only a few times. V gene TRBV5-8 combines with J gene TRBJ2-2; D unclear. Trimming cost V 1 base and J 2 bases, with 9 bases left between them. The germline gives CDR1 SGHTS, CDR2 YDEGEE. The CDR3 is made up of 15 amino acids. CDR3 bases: TGTGCCAGCAGCTTGAGTGTAAGAAACACCGGGGAGCTGTTTTTT. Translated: CASSLSVRNTGELFF.

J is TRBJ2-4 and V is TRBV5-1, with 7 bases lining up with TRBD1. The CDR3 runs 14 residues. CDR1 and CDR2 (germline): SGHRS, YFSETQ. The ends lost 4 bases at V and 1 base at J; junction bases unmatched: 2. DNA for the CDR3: TGCGCCAGCAGCGAACAGGGGGCCAAAAACATTCAGTACTTC. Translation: CASSEQGAKNIQYF.

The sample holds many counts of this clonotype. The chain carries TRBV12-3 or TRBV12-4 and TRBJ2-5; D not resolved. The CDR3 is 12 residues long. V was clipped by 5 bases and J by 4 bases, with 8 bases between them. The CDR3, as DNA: TGTGCCAGCAGTGCTGTCGGAGAGACCCAGTACTTC. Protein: CASSAVGETQYF.

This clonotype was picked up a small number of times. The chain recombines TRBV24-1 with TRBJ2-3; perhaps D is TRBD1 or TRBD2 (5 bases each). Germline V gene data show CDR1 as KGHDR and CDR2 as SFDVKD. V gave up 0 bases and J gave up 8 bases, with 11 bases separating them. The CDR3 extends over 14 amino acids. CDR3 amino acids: CATSDLRDLLTQYF. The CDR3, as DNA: TGTGCCACCAGTGATTTGAGGGACCTCCTTACGCAGTATTTT.

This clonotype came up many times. CDR3 bases: TGTGCCAGCAGTATCGGGACAGGAGGTGAAGCTTTCTTT. As protein: CASSIGTGGEAFF. The chain recombines TRBV28 with TRBJ1-1, with 8 nucleotides matching TRBD1. This CDR3 has 13 amino acids. The junction had 6 bases not matched to a gene; V was cut back by 5 bases and J by 7 bases. Per the germline V gene, CDR1 is MDHEN and CDR2 is SYDVKM.

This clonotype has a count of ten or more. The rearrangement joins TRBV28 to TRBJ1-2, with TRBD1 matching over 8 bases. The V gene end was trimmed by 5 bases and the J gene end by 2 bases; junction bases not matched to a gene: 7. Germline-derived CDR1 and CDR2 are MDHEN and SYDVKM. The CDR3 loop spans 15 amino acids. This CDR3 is CASSDRGRGNYGYTF. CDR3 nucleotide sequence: TGTGCCAGCAGTGACAGGGGTCGAGGCAACTATGGCTACACCTTC.

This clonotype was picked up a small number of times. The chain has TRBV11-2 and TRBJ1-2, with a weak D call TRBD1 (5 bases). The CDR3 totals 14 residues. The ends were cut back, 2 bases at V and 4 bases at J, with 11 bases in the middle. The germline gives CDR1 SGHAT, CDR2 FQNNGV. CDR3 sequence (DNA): TGTGCCAGCAGCTTATCCGGGACGGTCTATGGCTACACCTTC. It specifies CASSLSGTVYGYTF.

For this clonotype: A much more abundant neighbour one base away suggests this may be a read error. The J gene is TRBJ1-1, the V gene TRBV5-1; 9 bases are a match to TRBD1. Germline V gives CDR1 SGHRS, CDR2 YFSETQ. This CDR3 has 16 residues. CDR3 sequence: CAGSSNTGGWNTEAFF. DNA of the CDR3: TGCGCCGGCAGCTCTAATACAGGGGGCTGGAACACTGAAGCTTTCTTT.

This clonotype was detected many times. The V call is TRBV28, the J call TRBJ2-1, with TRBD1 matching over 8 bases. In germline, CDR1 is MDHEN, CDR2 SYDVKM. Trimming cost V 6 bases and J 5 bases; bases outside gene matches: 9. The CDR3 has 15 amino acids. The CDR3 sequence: CASSWGTGQNNEQFF. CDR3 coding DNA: TGTGCCAGCAGCTGGGGGACAGGACAAAACAATGAGCAGTTCTTC. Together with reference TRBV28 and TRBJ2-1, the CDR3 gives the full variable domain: DVKVTQSSRYLVKRTGEKVFLECVQDMDHENMFWYRQDPGLGLRLIYFSYDVKMKEKGDIPEGYSVSREKKERFSLILESASTNQTSMYLCASSWGTGQNNEQFFGPGTRLTVL.

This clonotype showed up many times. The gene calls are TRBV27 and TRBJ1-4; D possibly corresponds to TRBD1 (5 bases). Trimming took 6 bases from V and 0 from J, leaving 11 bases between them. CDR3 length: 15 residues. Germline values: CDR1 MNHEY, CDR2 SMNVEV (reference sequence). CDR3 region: CASSPGTTTNEKLFF. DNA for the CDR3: TGTGCCAGCAGCCCTGGGACGACAACTAATGAAAAACTGTTTTTT.

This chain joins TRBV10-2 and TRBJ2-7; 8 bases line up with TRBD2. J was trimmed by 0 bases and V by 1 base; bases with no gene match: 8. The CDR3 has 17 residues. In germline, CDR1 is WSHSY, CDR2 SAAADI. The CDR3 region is CASSELAGKGSSYEQYF. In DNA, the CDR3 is TGCGCCAGCAGTGAGTTAGCGGGAAAGGGAAGCTCCTACGAGCAGTACTTC.

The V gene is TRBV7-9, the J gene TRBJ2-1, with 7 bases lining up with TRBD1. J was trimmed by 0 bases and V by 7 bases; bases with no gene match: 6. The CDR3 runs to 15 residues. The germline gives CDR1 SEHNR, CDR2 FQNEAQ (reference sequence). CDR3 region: CASTSDRDSYNEQFF. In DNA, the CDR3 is TGTGCCAGCACCTCCGACAGGGACTCCTACAATGAGCAGTTCTTC. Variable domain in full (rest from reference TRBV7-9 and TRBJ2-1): DTGVSQNPRHKITKRGQNVTFRCDPISEHNRLYWYRQTLGQGPEFLTYFQNEAQLEKSRLLSDRFSAERPKGSFSTLEIQRTEQGDSAMYLCASTSDRDSYNEQFFGPGTRLTVL.

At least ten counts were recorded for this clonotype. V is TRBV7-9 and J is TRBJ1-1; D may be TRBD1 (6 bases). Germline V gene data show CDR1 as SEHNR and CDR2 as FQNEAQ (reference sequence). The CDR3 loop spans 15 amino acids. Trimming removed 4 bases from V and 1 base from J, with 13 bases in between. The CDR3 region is CASSSGLRGNTEAFF. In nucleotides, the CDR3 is TGTGCCAGCAGCTCAGGCCTCAGGGGGAACACTGAAGCTTTCTTT.